These 31 T cell receptor beta chains share one sample of origin, sequenced in a study of CD8 T cells in Susac syndrome (dated by TCRdb to the late 2010s). The library was obtained by the immunoSEQ multiplex PCR assay. RNA was extracted with the RNeasy kit and 0.5 to 1 ug was reverse transcribed using random hexamers. The raw public data were reprocessed by TCRdb itself: fastp quality trimming at Q25, MiXCR clonotype calling, in-frame beta chains only. Each entry is one CDR3 protein sequence, shown with its most common DNA and genes. The sample table lists 120,000 or so distinct CDR3 sequences, 85% to 95% of them with a count of one. Jointly, the top ten make up under 0.095% of the sample. Sequencing input: CD4+ T cells from PBMCs. These receptors were collected from a human donor with multiple sclerosis.

The chain has TRBV19 and TRBJ1-6; tentatively, D is TRBD1 (5 bases). The V and J ends lost 5 bases and 7 bases respectively, with 12 bases between them. Looked up from germline, CDR1 is LNHDA and CDR2 is SQIVND (reference sequence). This CDR3 is built from 14 residues. The CDR3 DNA is TGTGCCAGTAGTCCGGGACGAGGCAATTCACCCCTCCACTTT. Encoded protein: CASSPGRGNSPLHF.

The chain uses TRBV27 and TRBJ1-5, with D unclear. The CDR3 has 13 amino acids. Germline CDR1 MNHEY, CDR2 SMNVEV (reference sequence). V was cut by 3 bases and J by 6 bases, with 9 bases left in between. The CDR3 DNA reads as TGTGCCAGCAGTTTTACATACGGTCAGCCCCAGCATTTT. Translation gives CASSFTYGQPQHF.

The gene calls are TRBV13 and TRBJ2-2; D gene uncertain. There are 17 residues in the CDR3. CDR1 and CDR2 (germline): PRHDT, FYEKMQ (reference sequence). V was cut by 4 bases and J by 2 bases, with 17 bases left in between. The CDR3 loop reads CASSSGRGIKNTGELFF. For the CDR3, the DNA is TGTGCCAGCAGCTCCGGTCGTGGGATAAAAAACACCGGGGAGCTGTTTTTT.

The chain employs TRBV29-1 and TRBJ2-1, with D hard to call. The germline V and J ends were trimmed by 1 base and 3 bases, with 16 bases remaining between them. The germline gives CDR1 SQVTM, CDR2 ANQGSEA. The CDR3 sequence is 16 residues long. CDR3 amino acids: CSVEGQDTFYYNEQFF. The CDR3, as DNA: TGCAGCGTTGAAGGCCAAGACACGTTCTACTACAATGAGCAGTTCTTC.

The rearrangement links TRBV20-1 to TRBJ2-7; D gene uncertain. CDR3 length: 12 residues. Trimming left V 6 bases short and J 1 base short, with 10 bases between. Germline CDR1 reads DFQATT; CDR2 reads SNEGSKA (reference sequence). The CDR3 spells CSATDGSYEQYF. In DNA form, the CDR3 reads TGCAGTGCCACCGACGGGTCCTACGAGCAGTACTTC.

V is TRBV7-2 and J is TRBJ1-6; D uncertain. Germline-derived CDR1 and CDR2 are SGHTA and FQGNSA. The CDR3 is made up of 12 amino acids. The germline V and J ends were trimmed by 2 bases and 14 bases, with 10 bases remaining between them. CDR3 sequence (DNA): TGTGCCAGCAGCTTAATAAGTGGGGCCCTCCACTTT. Translated: CASSLISGALHF.

On this clonotype itself: Sequence at one end of the junction differs from germline and may be a read error. The chain has TRBV7-2 and TRBJ1-3, with no clear D. The CDR3 is made up of 16 amino acids. CDR1 is SGHTA and CDR2 is FQGNSA in the germline V gene. The CDR3 is CASSLGQLHSENTIYF. The CDR3 DNA reads TGTGCCAGCAGCTTAGGGCAGCTTCACTCTGAAAACACCATATATTTT. The whole variable domain, remainder taken from reference TRBV7-2 and TRBJ1-3, is GAGVSQSPSNKVTEKGKDVELRCDPISGHTALYWYRQSLGQGLEFLIYFQGNSAPDKSGLPSDRFSAERTGGSVSTLTIQRTQQEDSAVYLCASSLGQLHSENTIYFGEGSWLTVV.

The J gene is TRBJ1-3, the V gene TRBV12-3 or TRBV12-4; 9 bases are a match to TRBD1. CDR3 length: 15 amino acids. Trimming at V came to 7 bases and at J to 2 bases, leaving 6 bases not matched to a gene. DNA for the CDR3: TGTGCCAGCACCGATGGGACAGGGCCTGGAAACACCATATATTTT. This encodes CASTDGTGPGNTIYF.

The rearrangement uses TRBV6-1 and TRBJ1-4; 9 bases agree with TRBD1. This CDR3 is 14 amino acids long. V gave up 6 bases and J gave up 8 bases; unmatched junction bases: 7. CDR1 MNHNS and CDR2 SASEGT come from the germline V gene. Here the CDR3 DNA reads TGTGCCAGCAGCAAACAGGGGGCTTGGGAAAAACTGTTTTTT. Translation: CASSKQGAWEKLFF.

The chain has TRBV19 and TRBJ2-7, with D maybe TRBD2 (6 bases). Germline V gene sequence: CDR1 LNHDA, CDR2 SQIVND (reference sequence). V dropped 3 bases and J dropped 0 bases, with 12 bases sitting between them. This CDR3 is built from 15 residues. The CDR3 region is CASSMQVAASYEQYF. The CDR3 nucleotides read TGTGCCAGTAGTATGCAGGTAGCGGCCTCCTACGAGCAGTACTTC. Together with reference TRBV19 and TRBJ2-7, the CDR3 gives the full variable domain: DGGITQSPKYLFRKEGQNVTLSCEQNLNHDAMYWYRQDPGQGLRLIYYSQIVNDFQKGDIAEGYSVSREKKESFPLTVTSAQKNPTAFYLCASSMQVAASYEQYFGPGTRLTVT.

The J gene is TRBJ1-1, the V gene TRBV30; D remains ambiguous. V lost 3 bases and J lost 0, with 14 bases in between. Germline V CDR1 and CDR2: GTSNPN, SVGIG (reference sequence). This CDR3 contains 15 residues. The CDR3 DNA reads as TGTGCCTGGAGGAGGCAGGCCGCCATGAACACTGAAGCTTTCTTT. Translation gives CAWRRQAAMNTEAFF.

V is TRBV5-1 and J is TRBJ1-2; possible D gene TRBD1, 5 bases. CDR1 and CDR2 from the germline V gene are SGHRS and YFSETQ. Trimming removed 1 base from V and 1 base from J, with 8 bases in between. The CDR3 totals 14 residues. CDR3 DNA: TGCGCCAGCAGCTTGCAGGGATTTAACTATGGCTACACCTTC. Translating it yields CASSLQGFNYGYTF.

The V and J genes are TRBV7-8 and TRBJ2-3; 11 bases align to TRBD2. The V gene's germline CDR1 is SGHVS and CDR2 FQNEAQ. This CDR3 contains 19 residues. V lost 5 bases and J lost 0; bases outside the gene matches: 13. CDR3: CASSTPTLAGGFSTDTQYF. CDR3 nucleotide sequence: TGTGCCAGCAGCACGCCAACGCTAGCGGGGGGTTTTAGCACAGATACGCAGTATTTT.

This sequence joins TRBV9 and TRBJ1-2, with D unclear. Trimming removed 0 bases from V and 3 bases from J, with 12 bases in between. This CDR3 is built from 15 residues. Germline V gene data show CDR1 as SGDLS and CDR2 as YYNGEE. CDR3 nucleotides: TGTGCCAGCAGCGTAGGACTCCAGAGGGACTATGGCTACACCTTC. Encoded protein: CASSVGLQRDYGYTF.

The chain links TRBV9 to TRBJ1-4, with D perhaps matching TRBD1 (6 bases). Trimming pared 3 bases from V and 5 bases from J, leaving 14 bases between. The CDR3 covers 15 residues. Germline CDR1 SGDLS, CDR2 YYNGEE. In nucleotides, the CDR3 is TGTGCCAGCAGCGCCTTGGACAGTGGGAATGAAAAACTGTTTTTT. It encodes CASSALDSGNEKLFF.

The V call is TRBV7-2, the J call TRBJ2-3; 8 positions match TRBD1. The ends lost 7 bases at V and 1 base at J; junction bases unmatched: 16. Germline V CDR1 and CDR2: SGHTA, FQGNSA. The CDR3 is made up of 18 amino acids. The CDR3, as DNA: TGTGCCAGCACCCTTATTGGGACAGGTCCCGTGGGCACAGATACGCAGTATTTT. It specifies CASTLIGTGPVGTDTQYF.

V usage is TRBV5-4 and J usage is TRBJ2-3, with 11 nucleotides matching TRBD2. The germline CDR1 and CDR2 sequences are SGHNT and YYREEE (reference sequence). Trimming removed 2 bases from V and 5 bases from J; junction bases left unmatched: 4. The CDR3 totals 15 residues. The CDR3 protein is CASSFLAGGGDTQYF. The DNA for the CDR3 is TGTGCCAGCAGCTTCCTAGCGGGGGGTGGAGATACGCAGTATTTT.

The V gene is TRBV14, the J gene TRBJ1-1, with no clear D. V lost 2 bases and J lost 0, with 4 bases in between. The CDR3 has 13 amino acids. Germline CDR1 and CDR2: SGHDN and FVKESK. This CDR3 is CASSQFVNTEAFF. DNA of the CDR3: TGTGCCAGCAGCCAATTTGTGAACACTGAAGCTTTCTTT.

This clonotype appeared a single time. The V and J genes are TRBV5-1 and TRBJ2-3; D is uncertain. CDR1 is SGHRS and CDR2 is YFSETQ in the germline V gene. CDR3 size: 15 residues. V lost 0 bases and J 3 bases, leaving 11 bases between the germline ends. CDR3 bases: TGCGCCAGCAGCTTGGAGGGTTTAGGGACAGATACGCAGTATTTT. Amino acids: CASSLEGLGTDTQYF.

The chain joins TRBV20-1 to TRBJ2-5; weak D call: TRBD2 (6 bases). Germline V gene sequence: CDR1 DFQATT, CDR2 SNEGSKA (reference sequence). This CDR3 contains 15 residues. V lost 1 base to trimming and J lost 2 bases, with 14 bases between them. CDR3: CSARVGGATQETQYF. The CDR3 coding sequence is TGCAGTGCTAGAGTCGGCGGGGCCACTCAAGAGACCCAGTACTTC.

The chain combines TRBV7-2 with TRBJ2-2; D unclear. Trimming stripped 4 bases from V and 0 bases from J, with 12 bases between. The V gene's germline CDR1 is SGHTA and CDR2 FQGNSA. This CDR3 has 16 amino acids. The CDR3 loop is CASSSRRSPNTGELFF. In DNA, the CDR3 is TGTGCCAGCAGCTCTCGCCGCAGCCCGAACACCGGGGAGCTGTTTTTT. Based on the CDR3 plus reference TRBV7-2 and TRBJ2-2, the full variable domain is GAGVSQSPSNKVTEKGKDVELRCDPISGHTALYWYRQSLGQGLEFLIYFQGNSAPDKSGLPSDRFSAERTGGSVSTLTIQRTQQEDSAVYLCASSSRRSPNTGELFFGEGSRLTVL.

J is TRBJ1-1 and V is TRBV2; D remains ambiguous. The V end was cut by 7 bases, the J end by 5 bases, with 14 bases between. From germline, CDR1 is SNHLY and CDR2 FYNNEI. The CDR3 contains 13 residues. CDR3 DNA sequence: TGTGCCAGCACTGTCGAGGAATTTACTGAAGCTTTCTTT. It is translated as CASTVEEFTEAFF. The full variable domain, in which reference TRBV2 and TRBJ1-1 provide the parts outside the CDR3, is EPEVTQTPSHQVTQMGQEVILRCVPISNHLYFYWYRQILGQKVEFLVSFYNNEISEKSEIFDDQFSVERPDGSNFTLKIRSTKLEDSAMYFCASTVEEFTEAFFGQGTRLTVV.

This chain uses TRBV4-1 with TRBJ2-2; D may be TRBD1 or TRBD2 (5 bases each). The V end lost 4 bases, the J end lost 4 bases, and 13 bases lay between the germline ends. The CDR3 covers 15 residues. Per germline, CDR1 MGHRA and CDR2 YSYEKL. The CDR3 here is CASSLGVQGTGELFF. CDR3 sequence (DNA): TGCGCCAGCAGCCTCGGGGTCCAGGGCACCGGGGAGCTGTTTTTT.

The rearrangement links TRBV7-9 to TRBJ2-5; D gene uncertain. V lost 2 bases to trimming and J lost 5 bases, with 6 bases between them. The germline CDR1 and CDR2 sequences are SEHNR and FQNEAQ (reference sequence). This CDR3 is built from 12 residues. The CDR3 bases are TGTGCCAGCAGCTTAAACCTTGAGACCCAGTACTTC. Translating gives CASSLNLETQYF. The whole variable domain, remainder taken from reference TRBV7-9 and TRBJ2-5, is DTGVSQNPRHKITKRGQNVTFRCDPISEHNRLYWYRQTLGQGPEFLTYFQNEAQLEKSRLLSDRFSAERPKGSFSTLEIQRTEQGDSAMYLCASSLNLETQYFGPGTRLLVL.

The rearrangement joins TRBV4-3 to TRBJ2-3; the D is unclear. The CDR3 spans 14 residues. The germline V gene has CDR1 LGHNA and CDR2 YSLEER. Trimming left V 5 bases short and J 2 bases short, with 11 bases between. The CDR3, as DNA: TGCGCCAGCAGCACCCGACAATACACAGATACGCAGTATTTT. Its translation is CASSTRQYTDTQYF.

The CDR3 reads CASGRGGLPYEQYF. The CDR3 region has the DNA TGTGCCAGCGGAAGAGGGGGGCTTCCCTACGAGCAGTACTTC. The chain has TRBV6-2 or TRBV6-3 and TRBJ2-7; D tentatively reads TRBD1 or TRBD2 (6 bases each). V was pared by 8 bases and J by 2 bases, with 16 bases between. CDR1 is MNHEY and CDR2 is SVGEGT in the germline V gene. There are 14 residues in the CDR3.

In its sample, this clonotype was seen a few times. The CDR3 here is CASRSRAGPAYEQYF. As DNA, the CDR3 is TGTGCCAGTAGGTCCCGGGCAGGGCCCGCTTACGAGCAGTACTTC. V usage is TRBV19 and J usage is TRBJ2-7; a possible D gene is TRBD1 (5 bases). This CDR3 comprises 15 residues. The V end lost 6 bases, the J end lost 4 bases, and 19 bases lay between the germline ends. The germline V gene encodes CDR1 LNHDA and CDR2 SQIVND (reference sequence).

J is TRBJ1-2 and V is TRBV19; no clear D gene. There are 14 residues in the CDR3. Germline CDR1 LNHDA, CDR2 SQIVND (reference sequence). Trimming removed 4 bases at V and 8 bases at J, with 17 bases between. CDR3 sequence (DNA): TGTGCCAGTAGTACGAGCGTCACGACGAGGGGCTACACCTTC. Translated, it gives CASSTSVTTRGYTF.

The chain combines TRBV29-1 with TRBJ1-4; 8 nucleotides match TRBD1. The junction had 3 bases not matched to a gene; V was cut back by 6 bases and J by 3 bases. Germline V lookup: CDR1 SQVTM, CDR2 ANQGSEA. The CDR3 consists of 13 residues. The CDR3: CSVQGAPNEKLFF. Here the CDR3 DNA reads TGCAGCGTCCAGGGGGCACCTAATGAAAAACTGTTTTTT. The full variable domain, with the rest looked up from reference TRBV29-1 and TRBJ1-4, is SAVISQKPSRDICQRGTSLTIQCQVDSQVTMMFWYRQQPGQSLTLIATANQGSEATYESGFVIDKFPISRPNLTFSTLTVSNMSPEDSSIYLCSVQGAPNEKLFFGSGTQLSVL.

Worth noting for this clonotype: The limits of the CDR3 on the DNA are not certain, so only TCRdb's listed CDR3 is given. The V gene is TRBV23-1, the J gene TRBJ2-2; the table gives TRBD1 as D, unverified against the DNA. TRBV23-1 is treated as an ORF (open reading frame) with a function not yet certain. The CDR3 is 16 amino acids in total, end residues counted. The CDR3 loop is CASALCQGVRAGSCFF.

The V call is TRBV4-1, the J call TRBJ1-2; the match to TRBD1 covers 7 bases. The V segment lost 3 bases and the J segment 6 bases; nucleotides outside the gene matches: 10. Germline V gene lookup returns CDR1 MGHRA and CDR2 YSYEKL. The CDR3 sequence is 15 residues long. The CDR3 region is CASSQRPGTADGYTF. The CDR3, as DNA: TGCGCCAGCAGCCAGAGACCCGGGACAGCGGATGGCTACACCTTC.